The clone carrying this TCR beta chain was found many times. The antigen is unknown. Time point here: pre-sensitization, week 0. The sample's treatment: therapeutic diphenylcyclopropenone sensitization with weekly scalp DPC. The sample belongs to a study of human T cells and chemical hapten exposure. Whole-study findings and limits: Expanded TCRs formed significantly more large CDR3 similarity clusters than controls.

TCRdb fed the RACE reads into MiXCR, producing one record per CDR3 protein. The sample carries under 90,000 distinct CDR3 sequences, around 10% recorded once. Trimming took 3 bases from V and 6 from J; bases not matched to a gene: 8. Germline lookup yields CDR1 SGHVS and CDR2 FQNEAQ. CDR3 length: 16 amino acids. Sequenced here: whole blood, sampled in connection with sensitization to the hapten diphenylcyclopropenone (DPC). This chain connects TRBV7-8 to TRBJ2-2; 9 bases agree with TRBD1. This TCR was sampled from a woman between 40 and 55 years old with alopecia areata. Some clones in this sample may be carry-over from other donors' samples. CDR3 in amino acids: CASSFPGQGIAGELFF. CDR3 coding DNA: TGTGCCAGCAGCTTTCCGGGACAGGGTATCGCCGGGGAGCTGTTTTTT. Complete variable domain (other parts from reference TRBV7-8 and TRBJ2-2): GAGVSQSPRYKVAKRGQDVALRCDPISGHVSLFWYQQALGQGPEFLTYFQNEAQLDKSGLPSDRFFAERPEGSVSTLKIQRTQQEDSAVYLCASSFPGQGIAGELFFGEGSRLTVL.